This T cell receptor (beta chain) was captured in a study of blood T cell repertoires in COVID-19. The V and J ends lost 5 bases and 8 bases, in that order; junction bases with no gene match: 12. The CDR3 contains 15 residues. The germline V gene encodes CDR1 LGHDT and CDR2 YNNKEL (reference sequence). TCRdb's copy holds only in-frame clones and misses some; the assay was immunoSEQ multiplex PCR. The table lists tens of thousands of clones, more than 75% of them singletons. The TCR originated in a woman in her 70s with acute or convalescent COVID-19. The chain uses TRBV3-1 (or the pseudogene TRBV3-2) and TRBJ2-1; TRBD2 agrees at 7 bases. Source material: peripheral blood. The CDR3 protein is CASSLRCGSRDEQFF. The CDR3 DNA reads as TGTGCCAGCAGCTTACGTTGCGGGAGTAGGGATGAGCAGTTCTTC.